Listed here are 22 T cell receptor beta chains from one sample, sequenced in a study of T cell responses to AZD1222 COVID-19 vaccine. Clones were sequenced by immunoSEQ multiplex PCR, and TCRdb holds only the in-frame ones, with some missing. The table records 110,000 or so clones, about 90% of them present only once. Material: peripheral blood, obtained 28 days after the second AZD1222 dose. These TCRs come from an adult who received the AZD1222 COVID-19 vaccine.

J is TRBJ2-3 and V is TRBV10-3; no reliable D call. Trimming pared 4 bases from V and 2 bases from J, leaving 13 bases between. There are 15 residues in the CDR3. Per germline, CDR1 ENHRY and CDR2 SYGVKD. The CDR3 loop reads CAISVGPGDTDTQYF. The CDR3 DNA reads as TGTGCCATCAGTGTCGGGCCAGGAGACACAGATACGCAGTATTTT.

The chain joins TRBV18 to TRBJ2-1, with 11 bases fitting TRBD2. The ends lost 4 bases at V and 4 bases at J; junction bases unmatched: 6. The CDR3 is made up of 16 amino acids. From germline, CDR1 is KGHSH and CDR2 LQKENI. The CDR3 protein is CASSRASGGPYNEQFF. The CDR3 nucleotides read TGTGCCAGCTCACGCGCTAGCGGGGGGCCGTACAATGAGCAGTTCTTC. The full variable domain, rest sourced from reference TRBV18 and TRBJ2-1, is NAGVMQNPRHLVRRRGQEARLRCSPMKGHSHVYWYRQLPEEGLKFMVYLQKENIIDESGMPKERFSAEFPKEGPSILRIQQVVRGDSAAYFCASSRASGGPYNEQFFGPGTRLTVL.

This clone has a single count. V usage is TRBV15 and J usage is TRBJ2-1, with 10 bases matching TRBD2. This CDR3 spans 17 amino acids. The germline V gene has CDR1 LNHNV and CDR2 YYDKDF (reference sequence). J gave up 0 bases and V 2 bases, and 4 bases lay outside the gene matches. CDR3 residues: CATSRTGLAVSYNEQFF. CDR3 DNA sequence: TGTGCCACCAGCAGAACCGGACTAGCGGTCTCCTACAATGAGCAGTTCTTC.

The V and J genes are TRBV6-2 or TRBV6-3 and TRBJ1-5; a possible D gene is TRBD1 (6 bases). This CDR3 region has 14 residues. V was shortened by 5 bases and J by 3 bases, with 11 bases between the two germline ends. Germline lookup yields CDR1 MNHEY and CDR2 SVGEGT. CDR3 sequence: CASSVGQSNQPQHF. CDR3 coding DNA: TGTGCCAGCAGTGTCGGACAGTCCAATCAGCCCCAGCATTTT.

This CDR3 reads CASSYSLTSRTYEQYF. The CDR3 DNA sequence: TGTGCCAGCAGTTACTCGTTGACTAGCCGCACCTACGAGCAGTACTTC. The chain carries TRBV6-6 and TRBJ2-7; 7 bases fit TRBD2. This CDR3 comprises 16 residues. V shed 0 bases, J shed 2 bases, and the junction held 7 bases outside the gene matches. Germline loops: CDR1 MNHNY, CDR2 SVGAGI (reference sequence).

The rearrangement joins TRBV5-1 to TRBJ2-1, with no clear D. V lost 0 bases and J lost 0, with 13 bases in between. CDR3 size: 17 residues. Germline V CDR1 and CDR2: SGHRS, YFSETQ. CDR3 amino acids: CASSLVAGASSYNEQFF. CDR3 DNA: TGCGCCAGCAGCTTGGTGGCCGGCGCCAGCTCCTACAATGAGCAGTTCTTC.

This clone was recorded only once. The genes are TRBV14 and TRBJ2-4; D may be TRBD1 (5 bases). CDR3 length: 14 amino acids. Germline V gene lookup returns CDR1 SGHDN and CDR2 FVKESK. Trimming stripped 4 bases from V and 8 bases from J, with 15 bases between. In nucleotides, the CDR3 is TGTGCCAGCAGCCGAGTAAACAGGATCGACATTCAGTACTTC. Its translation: CASSRVNRIDIQYF.

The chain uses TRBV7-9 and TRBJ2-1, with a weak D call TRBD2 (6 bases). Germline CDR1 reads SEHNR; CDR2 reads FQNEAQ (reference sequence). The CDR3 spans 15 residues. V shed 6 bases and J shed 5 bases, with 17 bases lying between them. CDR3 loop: CASRGLGGPNNEQFF. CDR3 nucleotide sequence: TGTGCCAGCAGAGGATTGGGGGGACCGAACAATGAGCAGTTCTTC.

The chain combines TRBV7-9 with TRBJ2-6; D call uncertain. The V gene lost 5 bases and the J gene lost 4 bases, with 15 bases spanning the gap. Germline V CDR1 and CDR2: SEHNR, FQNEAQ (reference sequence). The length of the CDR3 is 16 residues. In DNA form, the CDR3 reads TGTGCCAGCAGCCCCCCAGAGGTCTCCGGGGCCAACGTCCTGACTTTC. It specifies CASSPPEVSGANVLTF. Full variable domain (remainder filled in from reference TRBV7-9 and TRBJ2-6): DTGVSQNPRHKITKRGQNVTFRCDPISEHNRLYWYRQTLGQGPEFLTYFQNEAQLEKSRLLSDRFSAERPKGSFSTLEIQRTEQGDSAMYLCASSPPEVSGANVLTFGAGSRLTVL.

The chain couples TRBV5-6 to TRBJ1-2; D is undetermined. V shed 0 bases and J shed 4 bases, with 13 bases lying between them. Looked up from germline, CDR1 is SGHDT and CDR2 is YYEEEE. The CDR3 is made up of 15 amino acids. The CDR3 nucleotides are TGTGCCAGCAGCTTGGTAGGACCGACGTTCTATGGCTACACCTTC. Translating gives CASSLVGPTFYGYTF. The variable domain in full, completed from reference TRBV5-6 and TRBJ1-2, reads DAGVTQSPTHLIKTRGQQVTLRCSPKSGHDTVSWYQQALGQGPQFIFQYYEEEERQRGNFPDRFSGHQFPNYSSELNVNALLLGDSALYLCASSLVGPTFYGYTFGSGTRLTVV.

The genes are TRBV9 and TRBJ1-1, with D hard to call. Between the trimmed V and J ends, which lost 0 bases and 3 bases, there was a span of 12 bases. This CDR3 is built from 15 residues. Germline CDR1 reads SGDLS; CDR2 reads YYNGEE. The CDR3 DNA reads TGTGCCAGCAGCGTAGAGGGAAGCGCCGACACTGAAGCTTTCTTT. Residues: CASSVEGSADTEAFF.

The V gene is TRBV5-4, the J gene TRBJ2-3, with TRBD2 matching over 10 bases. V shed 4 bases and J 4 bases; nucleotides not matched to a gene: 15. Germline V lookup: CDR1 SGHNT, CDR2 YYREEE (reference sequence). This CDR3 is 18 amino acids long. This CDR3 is CASSTFPRGLAGADTQYF. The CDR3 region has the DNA TGTGCCAGCAGCACCTTCCCCCGAGGGCTAGCGGGAGCAGATACGCAGTATTTT. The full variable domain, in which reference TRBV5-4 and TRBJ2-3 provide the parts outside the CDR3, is ETGVTQSPTHLIKTRGQQVTLRCSSQSGHNTVSWYQQALGQGPQFIFQYYREEENGRGNFPPRFSGLQFPNYSSELNVNALELDDSALYLCASSTFPRGLAGADTQYFGPGTRLTVL.

This CDR3 reads CSASDAGGNTEAFF. In nucleotides, the CDR3 is TGCAGTGCTAGTGATGCAGGGGGGAACACTGAAGCTTTCTTT. J is TRBJ1-1 and V is TRBV20-1; 7 bases line up with TRBD1. This CDR3 region has 14 residues. Germline lookup yields CDR1 DFQATT and CDR2 SNEGSKA (reference sequence). Trimming took 3 bases from V and 1 from J; bases not matched to a gene: 5.

Written as DNA, the CDR3 is TGTGCCAGCAGCTTGAGGGTTGATTCTGAAAAACTGTTTTTT. It specifies CASSLRVDSEKLFF. The chain combines TRBV27 with TRBJ1-4; the D is unclear. Germline V gene data show CDR1 as MNHEY and CDR2 as SMNVEV (reference sequence). The CDR3 extends over 14 amino acids. Trimming took off 6 bases at V and 7 bases at J, with 15 bases between the two ends. Together with reference TRBV27 and TRBJ1-4, the CDR3 gives the full variable domain: EAQVTQNPRYLITVTGKKLTVTCSQNMNHEYMSWYRQDPGLGLRQIYYSMNVEVTDKGDVPEGYKVSRKEKRNFPLILESPSPNQTSLYFCASSLRVDSEKLFFGSGTQLSVL.

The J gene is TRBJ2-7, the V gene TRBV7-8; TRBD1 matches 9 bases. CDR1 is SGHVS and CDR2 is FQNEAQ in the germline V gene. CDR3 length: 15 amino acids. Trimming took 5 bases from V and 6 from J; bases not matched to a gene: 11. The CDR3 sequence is CASSPLQGAGTEQYF. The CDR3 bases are TGTGCCAGCAGCCCCCTACAGGGGGCGGGAACCGAGCAGTACTTC.

The CDR3 region has the DNA TGTGCCAGTAGTATTGGGCTAGCCGGAGCTGGTGAGCAGTTCTTC. This encodes CASSIGLAGAGEQFF. V and J are TRBV19 and TRBJ2-1; the D gene is possibly TRBD2 (5 bases). This CDR3 has 15 residues. Trimming left V 3 bases short and J 9 bases short, with 18 bases between. Per the germline V gene, CDR1 is LNHDA and CDR2 is SQIVND (reference sequence).

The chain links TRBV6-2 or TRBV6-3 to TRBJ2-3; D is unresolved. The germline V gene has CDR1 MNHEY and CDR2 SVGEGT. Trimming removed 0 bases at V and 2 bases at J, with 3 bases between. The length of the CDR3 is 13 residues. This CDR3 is CASSYSNTDTQYF. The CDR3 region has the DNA TGTGCCAGCAGTTACTCTAACACAGATACGCAGTATTTT.

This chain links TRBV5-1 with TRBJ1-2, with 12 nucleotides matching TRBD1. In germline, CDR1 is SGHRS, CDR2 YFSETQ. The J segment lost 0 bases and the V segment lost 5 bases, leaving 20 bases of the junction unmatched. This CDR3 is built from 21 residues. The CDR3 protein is CASRVGDPTGQGAYSNYGYTF. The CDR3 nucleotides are TGCGCCAGCAGGGTTGGGGATCCGACGGGACAGGGGGCATATTCTAACTATGGCTACACCTTC.

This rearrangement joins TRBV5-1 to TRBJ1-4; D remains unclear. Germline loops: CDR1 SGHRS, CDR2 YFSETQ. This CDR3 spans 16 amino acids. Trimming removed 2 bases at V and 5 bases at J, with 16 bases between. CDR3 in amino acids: CASSFDPARVNEKLFF. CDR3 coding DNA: TGCGCCAGCAGCTTCGATCCTGCCCGGGTCAATGAAAAACTGTTTTTT.

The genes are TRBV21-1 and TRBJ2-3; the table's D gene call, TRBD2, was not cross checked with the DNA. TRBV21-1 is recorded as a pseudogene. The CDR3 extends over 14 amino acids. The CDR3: CASRRRPDTDTQYF. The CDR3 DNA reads TGTGCCAGCCGGCGGAGGCCCGACACAGATACGCAGTATTTT.

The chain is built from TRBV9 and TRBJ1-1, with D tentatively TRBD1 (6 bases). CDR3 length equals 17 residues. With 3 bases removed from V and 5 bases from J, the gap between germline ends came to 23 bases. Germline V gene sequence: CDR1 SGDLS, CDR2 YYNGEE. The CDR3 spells CASSGVKAQGMRTEAFF. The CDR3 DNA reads TGTGCCAGCAGCGGAGTCAAGGCCCAGGGGATGAGAACTGAAGCTTTCTTT.

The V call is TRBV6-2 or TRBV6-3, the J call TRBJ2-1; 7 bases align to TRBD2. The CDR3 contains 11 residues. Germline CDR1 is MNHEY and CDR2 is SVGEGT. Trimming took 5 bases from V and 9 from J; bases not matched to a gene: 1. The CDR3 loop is CASSERGEQFF. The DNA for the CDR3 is TGTGCCAGCAGTGAGCGGGGTGAGCAGTTCTTC.